A single sample is the source of the 29 T cell receptor beta chains below, sequenced in a study of T cell responses to AZD1222 COVID-19 vaccine (dated by TCRdb to the early 2020s). Sample time point, as interpreted from the label and publication: baseline before first vaccination. Reading the label with the study, this specimen's treatment or condition is: meningococcal conjugate vaccine given as trial control. The library was generated by the immunoSEQ multiplex PCR assay. TCRdb holds this immuneACCESS table with in-frame rearrangements only. Some clones are missing; in checked studies, unresolved V genes explain under half, and the rest has no known cause. The sample table lists approximately 99,000 clones, roughly 89% of them with a count of one. Together, the top ten hold around 3.3% of the sample. The specimen comprised peripheral blood, sampled on day 0 of MenACWY control vaccination. The receptors here all came from an adult in good health.

This chain links TRBV15 with TRBJ1-1; a possible D gene is TRBD1 (6 bases). V was cut by 4 bases and J by 2 bases, with 11 bases left in between. The CDR3 runs to 14 residues. Germline-derived CDR1 and CDR2 are LNHNV and YYDKDF (reference sequence). CDR3: CATSTRGSNTEAFF. For the CDR3, the DNA is TGTGCCACCAGCACTAGGGGGTCCAACACTGAAGCTTTCTTT.

The V call is TRBV7-6, the J call TRBJ2-1, with 9 bases identical to TRBD1. The CDR3 spans 17 residues. J gave up 8 bases and V 2 bases, and 13 bases lay outside the gene matches. Germline V gene lookup returns CDR1 SGHVS and CDR2 FNYEAQ. The CDR3 here is CASSLRPAIRTGDEQFF. CDR3 DNA sequence: TGTGCCAGCAGCTTAAGGCCCGCAATCCGGACAGGGGATGAGCAGTTCTTC. The full variable domain, completed using reference TRBV7-6 and TRBJ2-1, is GAGVSQSPRYKVTKRGQDVALRCDPISGHVSLYWYRQALGQGPEFLTYFNYEAQQDKSGLPNDRFSAERPEGSISTLTIQRTEQRDSAMYRCASSLRPAIRTGDEQFFGPGTRLTVL.

This chain uses TRBV27 with TRBJ2-7; 7 bases agree with TRBD2. Trimming took 5 bases from V and 1 from J; bases not matched to a gene: 8. Germline V gives CDR1 MNHEY, CDR2 SMNVEV (reference sequence). The length of the CDR3 is 15 residues. In nucleotides, the CDR3 is TGTGCCAGCAGTCCTCAAGCGGGGCCATCCTACGAGCAGTACTTC. Translation: CASSPQAGPSYEQYF.

This clone was detected a few times. The rearrangement uses TRBV13 and TRBJ1-2; the match to TRBD1 covers 8 bases. The ends lost 5 bases at V and 8 bases at J; junction bases unmatched: 7. This CDR3 is 13 amino acids long. Germline CDR1 is PRHDT and CDR2 is FYEKMQ (reference sequence). The CDR3: CASSRTGLMGYTF. The CDR3 DNA sequence: TGTGCCAGCAGCCGGACAGGGCTTATGGGCTACACCTTC. The full variable domain, in which reference TRBV13 and TRBJ1-2 provide the parts outside the CDR3, is AAGVIQSPRHLIKEKRETATLKCYPIPRHDTVYWYQQGPGQDPQFLISFYEKMQSDKGSIPDRFSAQQFSDYHSELNMSSLELGDSALYFCASSRTGLMGYTFGSGTRLTVV.

Regarding this clone: Other DNA sequences of this sample code for an identical CDR3. J is TRBJ1-5 and V is TRBV28, with TRBD1 as a possible D gene (6 bases). The CDR3 runs to 12 residues. Germline V gives CDR1 MDHEN, CDR2 SYDVKM. The ends were cut back, 5 bases at V and 6 bases at J, with 8 bases in the middle. Here the CDR3 DNA reads TGTGCCAGCAGTCCACAGGGTCAGCCCCAGCATTTT. It encodes CASSPQGQPQHF.

This chain connects TRBV6-2 or TRBV6-3 to TRBJ1-1; D is unresolved. Germline V gives CDR1 MNHEY, CDR2 SVGEGT. The CDR3 is 13 residues long. V lost 4 bases, J lost 0 bases, and 6 bases lay in between. The CDR3 sequence: CASSSPVNTEAFF. The DNA for the CDR3 is TGTGCCAGCAGTTCCCCCGTGAACACTGAAGCTTTCTTT.

The V and J genes are TRBV24-1 and TRBJ2-2; D may be TRBD1 or TRBD2 (5 bases each). Germline CDR1 is KGHDR and CDR2 is SFDVKD. CDR3 length: 17 amino acids. Between the trimmed V and J ends, which lost 3 bases and 4 bases, there was a span of 17 bases. This CDR3 is CATSDPWKTGTTGELFF. The CDR3 DNA reads TGTGCCACCAGTGATCCCTGGAAGACTGGGACCACCGGGGAGCTGTTTTTT.

This chain uses TRBV9 with TRBJ1-3, with TRBD1 as a possible D gene (5 bases). Per the germline V gene, CDR1 is SGDLS and CDR2 is YYNGEE. Trimming left V 4 bases short and J 0 bases short, with 14 bases between. This CDR3 region has 16 residues. The CDR3 spells CASSPVWGSSGNTIYF. CDR3 DNA: TGTGCCAGCAGCCCTGTGTGGGGGAGCTCTGGAAACACCATATATTTT.

The chain joins TRBV10-1 to TRBJ1-1; D remains ambiguous. The CDR3 is 13 residues long. Trimming shortened V by 0 bases and J by 4 bases, and 6 bases separated the two germline ends. Germline CDR1 and CDR2: WNHNN and SYGVQD (reference sequence). The CDR3 is CASSESGRTEAFF. CDR3 nucleotides: TGCGCCAGCAGTGAGTCTGGGCGCACTGAAGCTTTCTTT.

The chain is built from TRBV3-1 (or the pseudogene TRBV3-2) and TRBJ1-1, with D unclear. V lost 4 bases to trimming and J lost 0 bases, with 15 bases between them. CDR1 is LGHDT and CDR2 is YNNKEL in the germline V gene (reference sequence). The CDR3 covers 16 residues. CDR3 DNA: TGTGCCAGCAGCCCCCCCAGGTTTGCGCTGAACACTGAAGCTTTCTTT. Encoded protein: CASSPPRFALNTEAFF.

The chain combines TRBV9 with TRBJ2-1; 8 bases agree with TRBD1. Germline V lookup: CDR1 SGDLS, CDR2 YYNGEE. This CDR3 is built from 19 residues. V shed 4 bases and J 8 bases; nucleotides not matched to a gene: 23. The CDR3 reads CASSRLREVRTGWIDEQFF. CDR3 nucleotide sequence: TGTGCCAGCAGCCGGCTTAGAGAGGTTCGGACAGGGTGGATCGATGAGCAGTTCTTC.

The genes are TRBV5-1 and TRBJ2-7; 9 bases align to TRBD1. CDR1 is SGHRS, CDR2 YFSETQ, per germline. The CDR3 length is 17 residues. V gave up 4 bases and J gave up 4 bases; unmatched junction bases: 15. CDR3 sequence reads: CASSQNGQGSTSYEQYF. CDR3 coding DNA: TGCGCCAGCAGCCAAAACGGACAGGGGTCCACATCTTACGAGCAGTACTTC.

The rearrangement joins TRBV10-3 to TRBJ2-1; D perhaps matches TRBD1 (6 bases). This CDR3 comprises 13 residues. V was pared by 0 bases and J by 6 bases, with 6 bases between. Germline V gene sequence: CDR1 ENHRY, CDR2 SYGVKD. The CDR3, as DNA: TGTGCCATCAGTGAGTCGACAGGCAATGAGCAGTTCTTC. Protein: CAISESTGNEQFF.

The genes are TRBV14 and TRBJ2-3; either TRBD1 or TRBD2 may supply D (5 bases each). Trimming removed 7 bases from V and 3 bases from J, with 29 bases in between. The CDR3 consists of 19 residues. Per germline, CDR1 SGHDN and CDR2 FVKESK. Here the CDR3 reads CASTETGTKEYILTDTQYF. The DNA for the CDR3 is TGTGCCAGCACAGAAACCGGGACCAAAGAATACATACTAACAGATACGCAGTATTTT.

The chain is built from TRBV27 and TRBJ1-2, with 7 bases matching TRBD1. CDR1 MNHEY and CDR2 SMNVEV come from the germline V gene (reference sequence). The CDR3 is 13 amino acids. With 3 bases clipped from V and 5 bases from J, the junction kept 3 bases outside the gene matches. The chain's CDR3 is CASSLTGMYGYTF. The CDR3 coding sequence is TGTGCCAGCAGTTTGACAGGGATGTATGGCTACACCTTC.

The chain combines TRBV18 with TRBJ1-5, with 10 bases matching TRBD1. Germline V CDR1 and CDR2: KGHSH, LQKENI. The CDR3 runs to 12 residues. Trimming cost V 5 bases and J 13 bases; bases outside gene matches: 5. Here the CDR3 DNA reads TGTGCCAGCTCAGCTGACAGGGGGCGACAGCATTTT. It yields the protein CASSADRGRQHF.

The gene calls are TRBV7-8 and TRBJ1-6; a weak D match, TRBD1 (5 bases). Germline-derived CDR1 and CDR2 are SGHVS and FQNEAQ. The V end lost 5 bases, the J end lost 10 bases, and 18 bases lay between the germline ends. The CDR3 length is 15 residues. The DNA of the CDR3 is TGTGCCAGCAGCCTCTTGGGAGGGGTCGTCTCACCCCTCCACTTT. Residues: CASSLLGGVVSPLHF.

The rearrangement joins TRBV28 to TRBJ1-2; 11 nucleotides agree with TRBD1. The CDR3 runs 14 residues. The V gene end was trimmed by 6 bases and the J gene end by 6 bases; junction bases not matched to a gene: 6. CDR1 MDHEN and CDR2 SYDVKM come from the germline V gene. The CDR3 here is CASSQGQGANGYTF. CDR3 nucleotide sequence: TGTGCCAGCAGCCAAGGACAGGGGGCAAATGGCTACACCTTC.

This sequence joins TRBV19 and TRBJ2-3; D unclear. Germline V gives CDR1 LNHDA, CDR2 SQIVND (reference sequence). V dropped 5 bases and J dropped 2 bases, with 8 bases sitting between them. The CDR3 loop spans 13 amino acids. The CDR3 protein is CASSALFTDTQYF. The CDR3 DNA sequence: TGTGCCAGTAGTGCCCTTTTCACAGATACGCAGTATTTT.

This clone was picked up a small number of times. The V call is TRBV7-9, the J call TRBJ2-7, with 13 bases aligning to TRBD2. Per the germline V gene, CDR1 is SEHNR and CDR2 is FQNEAQ (reference sequence). There are 15 residues in the CDR3. V was clipped by 5 bases and J by 2 bases; unmatched bases: 3. The CDR3: CASSGTSGATYEQYF. CDR3 DNA: TGTGCCAGCAGCGGGACTAGCGGGGCGACCTACGAGCAGTACTTC.

The chain's CDR3 is CASSPSTSGVFPDTQYF. CDR3 nucleotides: TGCGCCAGCAGCCCATCCACTAGCGGGGTCTTCCCAGATACGCAGTATTTT. The rearrangement uses TRBV5-1 and TRBJ2-3; TRBD2 matches 10 bases. V shed 4 bases and J 4 bases; nucleotides not matched to a gene: 12. The CDR3 is 17 residues long. In germline, CDR1 is SGHRS, CDR2 YFSETQ.

The V gene is TRBV11-2, the J gene TRBJ1-2; no reliable D call. V lost 6 bases and J 4 bases, leaving 15 bases between the germline ends. Germline CDR1 reads SGHAT; CDR2 reads FQNNGV. The CDR3 runs to 14 residues. The CDR3 DNA is TGTGCCAGCAGTCCCTCGGCGGGAATCTATGGCTACACCTTC. Its protein product is CASSPSAGIYGYTF.

V gene TRBV28 combines with J gene TRBJ2-7; D remains ambiguous. Trimming cost V 4 bases and J 0 bases, with 13 bases left between them. The CDR3 runs 15 residues. In germline, CDR1 is MDHEN, CDR2 SYDVKM. In nucleotides, the CDR3 is TGTGCCAGCAGTTCCGGGCAGGAAATCTCCTACGAGCAGTACTTC. Protein product: CASSSGQEISYEQYF.

This sequence joins TRBV25-1 and TRBJ1-1, with 8 bases lining up with TRBD1. This CDR3 is 15 amino acids long. Germline V lookup: CDR1 MGHDK, CDR2 SYGVNS. V was pared by 1 base and J by 7 bases, with 8 bases of the junction left unmatched. CDR3 protein: CASSEFPRGQHEAFF. As DNA, the CDR3 is TGTGCCAGCAGTGAATTTCCCAGGGGGCAGCATGAAGCTTTCTTT.

V gene TRBV7-9 combines with J gene TRBJ1-5; D possibly corresponds to TRBD1 (6 bases). Trimming cost V 5 bases and J 4 bases, with 9 bases left between them. This CDR3 is built from 13 residues. Germline V gene sequence: CDR1 SEHNR, CDR2 FQNEAQ (reference sequence). The CDR3 region is CASSPTGNQPQHF. CDR3 sequence (DNA): TGTGCCAGCAGCCCTACAGGGAATCAGCCCCAGCATTTT.

This clone came up once. The chain couples TRBV4-1 to TRBJ2-3, with D possibly being TRBD1 or TRBD2 (7 bases each). The CDR3 runs to 15 residues. Germline V gives CDR1 MGHRA, CDR2 YSYEKL. The germline V and J ends were trimmed by 4 bases and 2 bases, with 13 bases remaining between them. The CDR3 is CASSLRGGATDTQYF. The CDR3 bases are TGCGCCAGCAGCCTCAGGGGGGGGGCCACAGATACGCAGTATTTT.

The gene calls are TRBV6-1 and TRBJ2-3; D gene unclear. The CDR3 covers 16 residues. V was clipped by 2 bases and J by 0 bases, with 12 bases between them. Germline values: CDR1 MNHNS, CDR2 SASEGT. In DNA, the CDR3 is TGTGCCAGCAGTGAATTGGCACTGTCTAGCACAGATACGCAGTATTTT. This translates into CASSELALSSTDTQYF.

This chain joins TRBV13 and TRBJ2-2; maybe TRBD1 (6 bases). Between the trimmed V and J ends, which lost 5 bases and 1 base, there was a span of 11 bases. CDR1 PRHDT and CDR2 FYEKMQ come from the germline V gene (reference sequence). The CDR3 has 15 residues. CDR3 coding DNA: TGTGCCAGCAGCCACCGGACAGAGAACACCGGGGAGCTGTTTTTT. This codes for CASSHRTENTGELFF.

The rearrangement uses TRBV28 and TRBJ2-1, with D possibly matching TRBD1 (6 bases). Germline values: CDR1 MDHEN, CDR2 SYDVKM. The CDR3 totals 18 residues. Trimming pared 5 bases from V and 0 bases from J, leaving 20 bases between. CDR3 nucleotide sequence: TGTGCCAGCAGTCACCCCAGGCTGGACAGAAGCTCCTACAATGAGCAGTTCTTC. It codes for CASSHPRLDRSSYNEQFF.